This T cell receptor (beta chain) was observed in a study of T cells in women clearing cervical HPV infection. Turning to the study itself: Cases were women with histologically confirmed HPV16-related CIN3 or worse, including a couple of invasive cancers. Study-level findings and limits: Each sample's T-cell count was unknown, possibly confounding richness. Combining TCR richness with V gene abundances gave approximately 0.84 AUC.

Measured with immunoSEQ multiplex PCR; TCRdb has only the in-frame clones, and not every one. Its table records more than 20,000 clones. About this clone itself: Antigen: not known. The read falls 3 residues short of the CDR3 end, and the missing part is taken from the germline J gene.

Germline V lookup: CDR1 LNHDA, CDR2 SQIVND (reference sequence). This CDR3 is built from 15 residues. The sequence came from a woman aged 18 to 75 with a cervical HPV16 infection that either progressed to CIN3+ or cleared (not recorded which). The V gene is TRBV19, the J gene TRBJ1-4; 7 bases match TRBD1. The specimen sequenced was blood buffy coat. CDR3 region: CASKKQGLDSSPLFF. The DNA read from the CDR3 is TGTGCCAGTAAAAAACAGGGGCTTGATAGTTCACCA.